This T cell receptor beta chain was recovered during a study of blood T cell repertoires in COVID-19. The wider study: Donors in the United States, Italy and Spain gave samples during acute or convalescent COVID-19. PBMCs, B-cell-depleted T cells, or T cells were the source of the cDNA or gDNA that made up the material.

This clone was counted a single time. CDR3 length: 16 residues. The J segment lost 10 bases and the V segment lost 0 bases, leaving 7 bases of the junction unmatched. The V gene's germline CDR1 is LGHNA and CDR2 YSLEER. Study processing details: Reference gene primer amplification in the assay estimated nucleated cell counts. TCRdb keeps only in-frame clones here, not all; method: immunoSEQ multiplex PCR. Clonal size and the V and J genes are those of that table, whereas D and trimming came from the DNA. Seen here are some 150,000 clones, 80% observed once, and the top ten hold roughly 0.58%. The V call is TRBV4-3, the J call TRBJ1-6; 9 nucleotides align to TRBD1. The sequence was obtained from a man between 60 and 75 years old with acute or convalescent COVID-19. Source material: peripheral blood. The CDR3 protein is CASSQDRGTGLSPLHF. Written as DNA, the CDR3 is TGCGCCAGCAGCCAAGATAGGGGGACAGGGCTGTCACCCCTCCACTTT.